This T cell receptor (beta chain) emerged from a study of breast tumors, draining lymph nodes, adjacent tissues. The CDR3 totals 15 residues. Germline V gene data show CDR1 as MNHEY and CDR2 as SMNVEV (reference sequence). Trimming left V 5 bases short and J 1 base short, with 14 bases between. This clonotype occurred a few times. Its antigen is unidentified. The lymph nodes were axillary draining lymph nodes from breast cancer patients. TCRdb used MiXCR to reprocess the multiplex PCR reads, holding one entry per CDR3 protein. The data hold under 300,000 distinct CDR3 sequences, with under 35% observed a single time. Points from the study as a whole: That most tumor T cells come from lymph nodes remained unproven.

This rearrangement joins TRBV27 to TRBJ1-2, with unresolved D. Sequenced input: axillary lymph node tissue. The receptor comes from a female donor with breast cancer. Some clones in this sample may be carry-over from other donors' samples. The CDR3 sequence is CASSLEREGNYGYTF. The CDR3 DNA follows: TGTGCCAGCAGTCTAGAGAGGGAGGGTAACTATGGCTACACCTTC.